A selection of T cell receptor beta chains follows, all from one sample in a study of cytomegalovirus exposure and HLA in healthy donors. Produced via immunoSEQ multiplex PCR; TCRdb's table is partial and in-frame only. The data contain about 160,000 clones, roughly 87% of them singletons. Sequencing was carried out using PBMCs. The receptor set was obtained from a woman aged 30 to 39 in good health and CMV-seronegative. CDR3s include the opening cysteine and the closing phenylalanine or tryptophan.

TRBJ2-1 | TRBV7-9 | CASSPRDYNEQFF
TRBJ2-7 | TRBV5-4 | CASSPTGTSGSYEQYF
TRBJ2-1 | TRBV27 | CASSFDRSSYNEQFF
TRBJ1-2 | TRBV19 | CASNDRGGGYTF
TRBJ1-5 | TRBV4-1 | CASSQERGIQPQHF
TRBJ1-1 | TRBV30 | CAWGGYTTNTEAFF
TRBJ2-3 | TRBV7-7 | CASSPRTGPDTQYF
- | TRBV4-1 | CASSQGASGRGYEQYF
TRBJ2-4 | TRBV7-9 | CASSLHRDKASLAKNIQYF
TRBJ2-7 | TRBV27 | CASSSGQGLSSYEQYF
TRBJ1-5 | TRBV30 | CAWSGTGNQPQHF
TRBJ1-1 | TRBV29-1 | CSVKGEGAIWAFF
TRBJ1-4 | TRBV19 | CASSPLQGDEKLFF